The 8 T cell receptor beta chains below all came from one sample that was sequenced in a study of beta chain features in type 1 diabetes. These TCRs' antigens remain unknown. Isolated RNA was reverse transcribed in full, so expressed TCRB transcripts were sequenced. Libraries were prepared by immunoSEQ multiplex PCR; TCRdb keeps only in-frame clonotypes and omits some of them. Of 200,000 to 250,000 clones in the sample, more than 15% are singletons; the top ten hold approximately 0.086%. Study outcomes and limitations: Type 1 diabetes patients showed a moderate but significant shortening of TCRB CDR3s in all four CD4+ subsets.

Sequenced input: naive CD4+ T cells from blood. These receptors were collected from a man aged 30-40 years with type 1 diabetes.

This clone was counted only a few times. The chain's CDR3 is CASSTDRGGEKLFF. DNA of the CDR3: TGTGCCAGCAGTACCGACAGGGGCGGTGAAAAACTGTTTTTT. V and J are TRBV27 and TRBJ1-4; 8 bases line up with TRBD1. V was pared by 5 bases and J by 7 bases, with 6 bases of the junction left unmatched. This CDR3 is built from 14 residues. CDR1 is MNHEY, CDR2 SMNVEV, per germline (reference sequence).

The chain couples TRBV29-1 to TRBJ2-7, with D possibly being TRBD1 (6 bases). Germline V gives CDR1 SQVTM, CDR2 ANQGSEA. V was pared by 7 bases and J by 5 bases, with 18 bases between. The CDR3 sequence is 13 residues long. CDR3 residues: CSAEGWTVNEQYF. The CDR3 DNA reads TGCAGCGCTGAGGGCTGGACAGTGAACGAGCAGTACTTC.

The chain has TRBV9 and TRBJ2-3; TRBD1 or TRBD2 may be the D gene (5 bases each). Germline loops: CDR1 SGDLS, CDR2 YYNGEE. The CDR3 runs 14 residues. The V and J ends lost 4 bases and 3 bases respectively, with 12 bases between them. CDR3 in DNA: TGTGCCAGCAGCCGGGACCTACCGACAGATACGCAGTATTTT. It codes for CASSRDLPTDTQYF.

The chain is built from TRBV6-1 and TRBJ2-7, with D maybe TRBD1 (5 bases). Trimming shortened V by 11 bases and J by 3 bases, and 14 bases separated the two germline ends. The CDR3 length is 12 residues. Germline assignment: CDR1 MNHNS and CDR2 SASEGT. CDR3 in amino acids: CAGGDRLYEQYF. The CDR3 bases are TGTGCCGGCGGAGACAGACTCTACGAGCAGTACTTC.

This chain joins TRBV4-1 and TRBJ2-4; D is undetermined. In germline, CDR1 is MGHRA, CDR2 YSYEKL. This CDR3 spans 16 amino acids. Trimming left V 1 base short and J 3 bases short, with 13 bases between. This CDR3 reads CASSQVPLTVKNIQYF. The CDR3, as DNA: TGCGCCAGCAGCCAAGTACCCCTCACTGTCAAAAACATTCAGTACTTC.

The rearrangement joins TRBV9 to TRBJ1-2; TRBD1 matches at 12 bases. The CDR3 totals 16 residues. The germline CDR1 and CDR2 sequences are SGDLS and YYNGEE. The V gene end was trimmed by 4 bases and the J gene end by 6 bases; junction bases not matched to a gene: 10. CDR3 coding DNA: TGTGCCAGCAGCCCCCGGGACAGGGGGCAGGAGAATGGCTACACCTTC. It encodes CASSPRDRGQENGYTF.

This clone was observed a few times. This chain links TRBV28 with TRBJ1-4; tentatively, D is TRBD1 (5 bases). The germline V gene has CDR1 MDHEN and CDR2 SYDVKM. The CDR3 loop spans 14 amino acids. Deletions cut 5 bases from V and 2 bases from J, with 9 bases between. Written as DNA, the CDR3 is TGTGCCAGCAGTCCAGGGTACACTAATGAAAAACTGTTTTTT. The encoded protein is CASSPGYTNEKLFF.

This rearrangement joins TRBV30 to TRBJ2-1; 12 positions agree with TRBD2. The CDR3 totals 14 residues. Germline values: CDR1 GTSNPN, CDR2 SVGIG (reference sequence). Unmatched junction bases numbered 1, after V lost 0 bases and J lost 7 bases. CDR3 nucleotide sequence: TGTGCCTGGAGTGTTGGACTAGCGGGGAATGAGCAGTTCTTC. It yields the protein CAWSVGLAGNEQFF.